The next 25 T cell receptor beta chains were all read from a single sample in a study of radiotherapy plus CTLA-4 blockade in lung cancer. Clones were sequenced by immunoSEQ multiplex PCR, and TCRdb holds only the in-frame ones, with some missing. The sample shows 90,000 to 100,000 clones, 65% to 80% of them seen only once. The material was peripheral blood, obtained from a patient treated with radiotherapy plus ipilimumab. All receptors come from a human donor with non-small cell lung cancer who had a partial response to radiotherapy plus ipilimumab. Some clones in this sample may be carry-over from other donors' samples.

The rearrangement joins TRBV28 to TRBJ2-7; D remains ambiguous. V was clipped by 6 bases and J by 0 bases, with 6 bases between them. The CDR3 contains 12 residues. Germline V lookup: CDR1 MDHEN, CDR2 SYDVKM. This CDR3 is CASRASSYEQYF. As DNA, the CDR3 is TGTGCCAGCAGGGCAAGCTCCTACGAGCAGTACTTC.

This chain links TRBV19 with TRBJ2-5; TRBD1 agrees at 12 bases. The CDR3 has 17 amino acids. The ends lost 4 bases at V and 2 bases at J; junction bases unmatched: 8. CDR1 and CDR2 (germline): LNHDA, SQIVND (reference sequence). Written as DNA, the CDR3 is TGTGCCAGTAGTAAGGGACAGGGGGCTACCCGTCAAGAGACCCAGTACTTC. Protein sequence: CASSKGQGATRQETQYF.

For this clone: The same CDR3 can be traced to other DNA sequences in this sample. The V and J genes are TRBV10-1 and TRBJ2-3; weak D call: TRBD2 (6 bases). The CDR3 has 13 residues. V lost 4 bases and J 3 bases, leaving 8 bases between the germline ends. Germline V gives CDR1 WNHNN, CDR2 SYGVQD (reference sequence). CDR3 in amino acids: CASSGGVTDTQYF. The DNA for the CDR3 is TGCGCCAGCAGTGGGGGGGTGACAGATACGCAGTATTTT.

This rearrangement joins TRBV18 to TRBJ2-6; tentative D call: TRBD1 (5 bases). V was cut by 6 bases and J by 0 bases, with 24 bases left in between. The CDR3 loop spans 20 amino acids. Per the germline V gene, CDR1 is KGHSH and CDR2 is LQKENI. The CDR3 spells CASSPYFPTADSSGANVLTF. The CDR3 region has the DNA TGTGCCAGCTCTCCTTACTTTCCGACAGCTGACAGCTCTGGGGCCAACGTCCTGACTTTC.

The chain employs TRBV28 and TRBJ2-7, with 9 bases identical to TRBD1. CDR1 is MDHEN and CDR2 is SYDVKM in the germline V gene. The trim removed 4 bases at V and 4 bases at J, leaving 8 bases unmatched. The CDR3 runs to 15 residues. Here the CDR3 DNA reads TGTGCCAGCAGTTGGACAGGGGAGGGCCGTTACGAGCAGTACTTC. Translated, it gives CASSWTGEGRYEQYF.

V and J are TRBV5-6 and TRBJ2-5; possible D gene TRBD1, 6 bases. V lost 5 bases and J lost 6, with 20 bases in between. In germline, CDR1 is SGHDT, CDR2 YYEEEE. The CDR3 runs to 15 residues. CDR3: CASRSQGDGVQTQYF. CDR3 coding DNA: TGTGCCAGCAGATCACAGGGCGATGGGGTCCAGACCCAGTACTTC.

This chain uses TRBV4-2 with TRBJ2-3, with a tentative D call TRBD1 (6 bases). CDR1 and CDR2 (germline): LGHNA, YNFKEQ. V was cut by 3 bases and J by 5 bases, with 18 bases left in between. The CDR3 is 16 residues long. The chain's CDR3 is CASSQGAMDRLDTQYF. The CDR3 DNA reads as TGTGCCAGCAGCCAGGGGGCCATGGACCGTTTAGATACGCAGTATTTT.

V is TRBV6-5 and J is TRBJ1-2, with 7 bases lining up with TRBD1. CDR1 MNHEY and CDR2 SVGAGI come from the germline V gene. V gave up 6 bases and J gave up 1 base; unmatched junction bases: 5. This CDR3 has 14 residues. In DNA, the CDR3 is TGTGCCAGCAGCCCAGACAGGGATAACTATGGCTACACCTTC. Translating it yields CASSPDRDNYGYTF.

The chain uses TRBV9 and TRBJ1-1; a possible D gene is TRBD1 (5 bases). Trimming took off 4 bases at V and 4 bases at J, with 11 bases between the two ends. In germline, CDR1 is SGDLS, CDR2 YYNGEE. This CDR3 is built from 13 residues. DNA of the CDR3: TGTGCCAGCAGCTCAGGGATGACCACTGAAGCTTTCTTT. Amino acids: CASSSGMTTEAFF.

The chain employs TRBV28 and TRBJ2-4, with D possibly matching TRBD2 (6 bases). The CDR3 is 16 amino acids. Trimming pared 6 bases from V and 0 bases from J, leaving 15 bases between. CDR1 is MDHEN and CDR2 is SYDVKM in the germline V gene. The DNA for the CDR3 is TGTGCCAGCAGCAGCCCAGGGACTTCAGCCAAAAACATTCAGTACTTC. This sequence encodes CASSSPGTSAKNIQYF.

The chain has TRBV18 and TRBJ2-1; D is possibly TRBD1 (5 bases). This CDR3 is built from 14 residues. Germline V gene data show CDR1 as KGHSH and CDR2 as LQKENI. Trimming took off 2 bases at V and 8 bases at J, with 13 bases between the two ends. The CDR3 region is CASSPGAAFDEQFF. For the CDR3, the DNA is TGTGCCAGCTCACCAGGGGCAGCTTTCGATGAGCAGTTCTTC.

This chain joins TRBV7-2 and TRBJ2-5; a weak D match, TRBD1 (6 bases). Trimming removed 5 bases from V and 11 bases from J, with 18 bases in between. Germline lookup yields CDR1 SGHTA and CDR2 FQGNSA. CDR3 length: 13 amino acids. The CDR3 spells CASSDPDRPPQYF. CDR3 bases: TGTGCCAGCAGCGATCCAGACAGGCCCCCACAGTACTTC.

This chain links TRBV5-1 with TRBJ2-3; the D gene is possibly TRBD2 (6 bases). CDR1 and CDR2 (germline): SGHRS, YFSETQ. This CDR3 is built from 16 residues. V was trimmed by 2 bases and J by 0 bases, leaving 13 bases between them. DNA for the CDR3: TGCGCCAGCAGCTTATCTGGTGGGAGGAGCACAGATACGCAGTATTTT. Residues: CASSLSGGRSTDTQYF.

The rearrangement joins TRBV4-2 to TRBJ2-2; the match to TRBD1 covers 9 bases. Per the germline V gene, CDR1 is LGHNA and CDR2 is YNFKEQ. Trimming cost V 1 base and J 7 bases; bases outside gene matches: 4. This CDR3 contains 15 residues. CDR3 sequence reads: CASSQARQGDGELFF. CDR3 sequence (DNA): TGTGCCAGCAGCCAAGCCCGACAGGGGGACGGGGAGCTGTTTTTT.

Points on this clone: A junction boundary mismatches the germline segment, possibly from a read error. The V call is TRBV29-1, the J call TRBJ1-1, with D possibly being TRBD1 (5 bases). Per germline, CDR1 SQVTM and CDR2 ANQGSEA. The CDR3 is 15 amino acids. The CDR3 reads CGVGEAAGSHTEAFF. The CDR3 DNA is TGCGGCGTTGGGGAGGCGGCAGGGTCCCACACTGAAGCTTTCTTT.

The chain combines TRBV29-1 with TRBJ2-3; TRBD2 might be the D (6 bases). CDR3 size: 16 residues. Germline lookup yields CDR1 SQVTM and CDR2 ANQGSEA. The V end lost 6 bases, the J end lost 0 bases, and 19 bases lay between the germline ends. For the CDR3, the DNA is TGCAGCGTGGCGCATATGCGCGGGGTTAGCACAGATACGCAGTATTTT. Translated, it gives CSVAHMRGVSTDTQYF.

The V call is TRBV5-8, the J call TRBJ2-3; 14 bases fit TRBD2. This CDR3 comprises 17 residues. Germline V CDR1 and CDR2: SGHTS, YDEGEE. Germline trimming cut 4 bases from V and 4 bases from J; bases unmatched to any gene: 8. Here the CDR3 DNA reads TGTGCCAGCAGCCTCGGGACTAGCGGGAGTGTCGCAGATACGCAGTATTTT. Translating gives CASSLGTSGSVADTQYF.

The V and J genes are TRBV30 and TRBJ1-1, with unresolved D. The CDR3 sequence is 13 residues long. Germline V gene sequence: CDR1 GTSNPN, CDR2 SVGIG (reference sequence). Trimming stripped 0 bases from V and 8 bases from J, with 13 bases between. CDR3 DNA: TGTGCCTGGAGTGTATTTAACAGCGGAGAAGCTTTCTTT. Encoded protein: CAWSVFNSGEAFF.

The V gene is TRBV27, the J gene TRBJ1-4, with 10 nucleotides matching TRBD1. The CDR3 is 21 residues long. The ends lost 3 bases at V and 7 bases at J; junction bases unmatched: 23. Looked up from germline, CDR1 is MNHEY and CDR2 is SMNVEV (reference sequence). Written as DNA, the CDR3 is TGTGCCAGCAGTTTCAACGGTGCCGGTCTCGGACAGGGGGTAGATCGTGAAAAACTGTTTTTT. Translating gives CASSFNGAGLGQGVDREKLFF.

The V gene is TRBV7-3, the J gene TRBJ1-1, with a possible D match to TRBD1 (5 bases). CDR3 size: 11 residues. Trimming took off 5 bases at V and 8 bases at J, with 9 bases between the two ends. The germline CDR1 and CDR2 sequences are SGHTA and FQGTGA. The CDR3 sequence is CASSPDREAFF. Here the CDR3 DNA reads TGTGCCAGCAGCCCCGACAGAGAAGCTTTCTTT.

This clone was seen a handful of times. The J gene is TRBJ1-1, the V gene TRBV4-3; D is unresolved. CDR3 length: 16 amino acids. CDR1 and CDR2 from the germline V gene are LGHNA and YSLEER. V lost 1 base and J lost 1, with 13 bases in between. The CDR3 reads CASSQGRGASNTEAFF. The CDR3 DNA reads TGCGCCAGCAGCCAAGGCCGGGGAGCTTCGAACACTGAAGCTTTCTTT.

The CDR3 sequence: CASSLSRAKLFF. The CDR3 bases are TGTGCCAGCAGCTTATCGAGGGCAAAGCTGTTTTTT. The chain employs TRBV5-4 and TRBJ2-2; D is perhaps TRBD2 (5 bases). The germline gives CDR1 SGHNT, CDR2 YYREEE (reference sequence). V lost 2 bases, J lost 12 bases, and 11 bases lay in between. This CDR3 has 12 residues. The entire variable domain, with the rest obtained from reference TRBV5-4 and TRBJ2-2, is as follows: ETGVTQSPTHLIKTRGQQVTLRCSSQSGHNTVSWYQQALGQGPQFIFQYYREEENGRGNFPPRFSGLQFPNYSSELNVNALELDDSALYLCASSLSRAKLFFGEGSRLTVL.

This clone showed up just a few times. The rearrangement links TRBV7-9 to TRBJ2-5; TRBD2 might be the D (5 bases). V was clipped by 2 bases and J by 4 bases, with 11 bases between them. CDR3 length: 14 amino acids. Germline lookup yields CDR1 SEHNR and CDR2 FQNEAQ (reference sequence). In DNA, the CDR3 is TGTGCCAGCAGCTTATTACGGGATTCAGAGACCCAGTACTTC. Amino acid sequence: CASSLLRDSETQYF.

The chain recombines TRBV9 with TRBJ2-4; 8 bases map to TRBD2. CDR3 size: 15 residues. CDR1 SGDLS and CDR2 YYNGEE come from the germline V gene. Trimming removed 1 base from V and 2 bases from J; junction bases left unmatched: 2. The CDR3 sequence: CASSVTSGTKNIQYF. CDR3 DNA sequence: TGTGCCAGCAGCGTAACTAGCGGTACCAAAAACATTCAGTACTTC.

The rearrangement joins TRBV4-2 to TRBJ1-4; TRBD1 is a possible D gene (5 bases). CDR1 and CDR2 from the germline V gene are LGHNA and YNFKEQ. This CDR3 has 20 residues. V dropped 0 bases and J dropped 5 bases, with 25 bases sitting between them. The CDR3 is CASSQDVLSQGYGINEKLFF. CDR3 bases: TGTGCCAGCAGCCAAGATGTCCTATCCCAGGGTTATGGGATAAATGAAAAACTGTTTTTT.